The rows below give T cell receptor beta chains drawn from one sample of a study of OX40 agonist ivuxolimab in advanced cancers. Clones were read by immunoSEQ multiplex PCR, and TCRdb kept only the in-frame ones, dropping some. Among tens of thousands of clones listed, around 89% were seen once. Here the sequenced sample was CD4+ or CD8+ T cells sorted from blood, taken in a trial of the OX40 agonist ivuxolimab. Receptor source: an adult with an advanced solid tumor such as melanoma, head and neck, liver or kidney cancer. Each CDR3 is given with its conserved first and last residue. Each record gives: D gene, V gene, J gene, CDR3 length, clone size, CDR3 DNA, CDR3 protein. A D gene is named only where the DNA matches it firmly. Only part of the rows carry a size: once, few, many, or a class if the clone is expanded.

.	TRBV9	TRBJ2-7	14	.	TGTGCCAGCAGCGTAGGAGGAGATCACTACGAGCAGTACTTC	CASSVGGDHYEQYF
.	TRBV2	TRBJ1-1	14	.	TGTGCCAGCACCTCCGACAGGTTCAACACTGAAGCTTTCTTT	CASTSDRFNTEAFF
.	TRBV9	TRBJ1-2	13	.	TGTGCCAGCAGCGTGACGGGCGTCTATGGCTACACCTTC	CASSVTGVYGYTF
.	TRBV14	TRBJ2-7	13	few	TGTGCCAGCAGCCAAGATACAGCTGGCGAGCAGTACTTC	CASSQDTAGEQYF
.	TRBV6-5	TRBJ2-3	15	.	TGTGCCAGCAGTTACACTGGCGGAAACACAGATACGCAGTATTTT	CASSYTGGNTDTQYF
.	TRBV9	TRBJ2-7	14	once	TGTGCCAGCAGCATTTCTCAGGCGTCCTACGAGCAGTACTTC	CASSISQASYEQYF
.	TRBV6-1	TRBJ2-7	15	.	TGTGCCAGCAGTGTGGGAGGAGTTTCCTCCTACGAGCAGTACTTC	CASSVGGVSSYEQYF
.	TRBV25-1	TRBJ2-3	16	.	TGTGCCAGCAGTGAATGGGTAGGGGGAGACCCAGATACGCAGTATTTT	CASSEWVGGDPDTQYF
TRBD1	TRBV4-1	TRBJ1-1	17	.	TGCGCCAGCAGCCAAGATCAGAGGGGGCAGTTGAACACTGAAGCTTTCTTT	CASSQDQRGQLNTEAFF
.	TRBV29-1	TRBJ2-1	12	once	TGCACCTCTAGGGGGGGGGACAATGAGCAGTTCTTC	CTSRGGDNEQFF
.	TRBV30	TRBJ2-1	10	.	TGTGCCTGGAGTCCACGATATCTGTTCTTC	CAWSPRYLFF
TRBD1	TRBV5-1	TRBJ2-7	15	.	TGCGCCAGCAGCTCGGACAGGGAAAGAACTTACGAGCAGTACTTC	CASSSDRERTYEQYF
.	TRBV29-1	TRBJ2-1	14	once	TGCAGCGTTGAGTCGGGTCTGGGAAGGGATGAGCAGTTCTTC	CSVESGLGRDEQFF
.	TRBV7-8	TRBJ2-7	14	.	TGTGCCAGCAGCTTACGACAGTCGTCCTACGAGCAGTACTTC	CASSLRQSSYEQYF
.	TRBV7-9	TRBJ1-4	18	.	TGTGCCAGCAGCTTAGGGGCTTTGGGGGCAGGGAGGGATGAAAAACTGTTTTTT	CASSLGALGAGRDEKLFF
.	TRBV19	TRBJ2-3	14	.	TGTGCCAGTGCCCCGGATGGGTTCCCAGATACGCAGTATTTT	CASAPDGFPDTQYF
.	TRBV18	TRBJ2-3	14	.	TGTGCCAGCTCATCCTCAGGGGCCACAGATACGCAGTATTTT	CASSSSGATDTQYF
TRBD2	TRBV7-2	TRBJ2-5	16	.	TGTGCCAGCAGCCTCAATCCGGGACTAGGAATAGAGACCCAGTACTTC	CASSLNPGLGIETQYF
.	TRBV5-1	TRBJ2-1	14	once	TGCGCCAGCAGCGTCGATCTAGGAGGGGGTGAGCAGTTCTTC	CASSVDLGGGEQFF
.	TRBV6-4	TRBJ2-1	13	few	TGTGCCAGCAGTGACTTCGATAACAATGAGCAGTTCTTC	CASSDFDNNEQFF
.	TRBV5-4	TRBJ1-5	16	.	TGTGCCAGCAGCCCAAGGGGCAGGGAGGCCAATCAGCCCCAGCATTTT	CASSPRGREANQPQHF
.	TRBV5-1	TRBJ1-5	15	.	TGCGCCAGCAGCCCTCTTCCAGGGCACAATCAGCCCCAGCATTTT	CASSPLPGHNQPQHF
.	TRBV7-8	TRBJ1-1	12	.	TGTGCCAGCAGCCGACATAATAATGAAGCTTTCTTT	CASSRHNNEAFF
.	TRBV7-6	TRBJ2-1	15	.	TGTGCCAGCAGCTTTAGACAGACCGACTACAATGAGCAGTTCTTC	CASSFRQTDYNEQFF
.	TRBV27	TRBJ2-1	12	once	TGTGCCAGCAGTTTAGCCGGGAATGAGCAGTTCTTC	CASSLAGNEQFF
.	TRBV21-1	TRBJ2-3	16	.	TGTGCCAGCAGCAAAGTGGAGCGGTCGACCACAGATACGCAGTATTTT	CASSKVERSTTDTQYF
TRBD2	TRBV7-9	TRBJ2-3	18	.	TGTGCCAGCAGCTCCGGACTAGCGGGAGGGCCGAGCACAGATACGCAGTATTTT	CASSSGLAGGPSTDTQYF
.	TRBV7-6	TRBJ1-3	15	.	TGTGCCAGCAGCTTAGCACAGGGAGTTGGAAACACCATATATTTT	CASSLAQGVGNTIYF
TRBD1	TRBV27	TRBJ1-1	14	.	TGTGCCAGCAGTTTACAGGGGGCGATAACTGAAGCTTTCTTT	CASSLQGAITEAFF
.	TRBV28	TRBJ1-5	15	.	TGTGCCAGCAGGAAACACTGGGAAAGCAATCAGCCCCAGCATTTT	CASRKHWESNQPQHF
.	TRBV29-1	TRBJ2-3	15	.	TGCAGCGTTGGACTTTACGACTACTACACAGATACGCAGTATTTT	CSVGLYDYYTDTQYF
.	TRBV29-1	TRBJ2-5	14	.	TGCAGCGTTGAAGATGGTGCGGGTCTGGAGACCCAGTACTTC	CSVEDGAGLETQYF
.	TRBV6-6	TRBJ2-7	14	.	TGTGCCAGCAGATTCACAGGGAGTAAGGGCGAGCAGTACTTC	CASRFTGSKGEQYF
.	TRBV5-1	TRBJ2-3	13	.	TGCGCCAGCAGCGCCCAGGAGACAGATACGCAGTATTTT	CASSAQETDTQYF
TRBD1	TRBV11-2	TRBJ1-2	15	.	TGTGCCAGCAGCCCCCGGGACAGTGGCCGCTATGGCTACACCTTC	CASSPRDSGRYGYTF
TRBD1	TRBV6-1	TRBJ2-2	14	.	TGTGCCAGCAGTGCGACAGGGGACACCGGGGAGCTGTTTTTT	CASSATGDTGELFF
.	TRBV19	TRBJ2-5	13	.	TGTGCCAGTAGTTGGTCGGGTCAAGAGACCCAGTACTTC	CASSWSGQETQYF